The 20 T cell receptor beta chains below come from one sample, sequenced in a study of a mutant IDH1 vaccine in newly diagnosed glioma (dated by TCRdb to the early 2020s). No cognate antigen is known for these TCRs. The time point tag for this specimen amounts to: week 23, last vaccination. Every vaccine dose consisted of 300 ug of a 20-mer mutant IDH1 peptide in Montanide, administered subcutaneously together with topical imiquimod. Library preparation employed the immunoSEQ multiplex PCR assay. TCRdb obtained this table from immuneACCESS and retained in-frame rearrangements with V and J assigned. These tables miss some clones; where compared with another copy, unresolved V genes account for less than half of the shortfall, and the remainder is unexplained. The sample contains approximately 45,000 clones, less than 95% of them found a single time. Of the sample, just under 4% is held by the ten largest clones.

The material was PBMCs, obtained from a glioma patient whose treatment included an IDH1 peptide vaccine. These receptors were obtained from a middle-aged man with glioma.

The chain joins TRBV10-3 to TRBJ1-3; 7 nucleotides line up with TRBD1. The CDR3 runs to 15 residues. Per germline, CDR1 ENHRY and CDR2 SYGVKD. With 11 bases clipped from V and 0 bases from J, the junction kept 10 bases outside the gene matches. The CDR3: CAHRVRGRSGNTIYF. The CDR3 coding sequence is TGTGCCCACCGTGTGAGGGGGCGCTCTGGAAACACCATATATTTT.

V and J are TRBV19 and TRBJ1-2; D is uncertain. V lost 3 bases to trimming and J lost 8 bases, with 13 bases between them. The CDR3 totals 13 residues. The V gene's germline CDR1 is LNHDA and CDR2 SQIVND (reference sequence). CDR3 protein: CASSMAGLGGYTF. As DNA, the CDR3 is TGTGCCAGTAGTATGGCTGGTTTGGGAGGCTACACCTTC. Together with reference TRBV19 and TRBJ1-2, the CDR3 gives the full variable domain: DGGITQSPKYLFRKEGQNVTLSCEQNLNHDAMYWYRQDPGQGLRLIYYSQIVNDFQKGDIAEGYSVSREKKESFPLTVTSAQKNPTAFYLCASSMAGLGGYTFGSGTRLTVV.

The chain carries TRBV7-8 and TRBJ2-2, with D maybe TRBD2 (6 bases). This CDR3 has 14 amino acids. The V gene's germline CDR1 is SGHVS and CDR2 FQNEAQ. The V gene lost 1 base and the J gene lost 6 bases, with 9 bases spanning the gap. CDR3 residues: CASSLVGSPGELFF. In DNA, the CDR3 is TGTGCCAGCAGCTTAGTCGGGAGCCCCGGGGAGCTGTTTTTT.

The chain has TRBV5-4 and TRBJ2-5; 11 nucleotides agree with TRBD1. Germline CDR1 and CDR2: SGHNT and YYREEE (reference sequence). The CDR3 is 14 amino acids. The trim removed 4 bases at V and 5 bases at J, leaving 4 bases unmatched. The DNA for the CDR3 is TGTGCCAGCAGCGTCCGGGACAGGGGGGAGACCCAGTACTTC. This translates into CASSVRDRGETQYF.

This chain joins TRBV6-6 and TRBJ2-1; weak D call: TRBD1 (7 bases). Germline loops: CDR1 MNHNY, CDR2 SVGAGI (reference sequence). The CDR3 runs 16 residues. The V end was cut by 6 bases, the J end by 2 bases, with 17 bases between. The CDR3 DNA reads as TGTGCCAGCAGCCACGGGGGCAGGGGGACCTACAATGAGCAGTTCTTC. Protein sequence: CASSHGGRGTYNEQFF.

CDR3 protein: CASRDRSTDTQYF. The CDR3 bases are TGCGCCAGCAGGGACAGGAGCACAGATACGCAGTATTTT. The chain combines TRBV10-2 with TRBJ2-3; 7 nucleotides match TRBD1. This CDR3 is 13 amino acids long. Trimming cost V 6 bases and J 0 bases; bases outside gene matches: 0. CDR1 and CDR2 from the germline V gene are WSHSY and SAAADI.

The chain is built from TRBV7-2 and TRBJ2-1, with TRBD2 matching over 8 bases. The CDR3 consists of 15 residues. Germline V gene sequence: CDR1 SGHTA, CDR2 FQGNSA. The junction had 6 bases not matched to a gene; V was cut back by 4 bases and J by 4 bases. The CDR3 DNA is TGTGCCAGCAGCTCAACTAGCGGCAGTTACAATGAGCAGTTCTTC. This translates into CASSSTSGSYNEQFF.

This clone occurred once. The chain has TRBV9 and TRBJ2-6; TRBD1 aligns across 7 bases. This CDR3 spans 18 amino acids. Germline V gene sequence: CDR1 SGDLS, CDR2 YYNGEE. The V segment lost 5 bases and the J segment 3 bases; nucleotides outside the gene matches: 14. Written as DNA, the CDR3 is TGTGCCAGCAGACTACAAAGGACAGGCTCACTTGGGGCCAACGTCCTGACTTTC. It specifies CASRLQRTGSLGANVLTF.

This chain joins TRBV7-8 and TRBJ2-7, with TRBD1 matching 9 bases. Germline lookup yields CDR1 SGHVS and CDR2 FQNEAQ. The CDR3 is 15 residues long. The V and J ends lost 1 base and 7 bases, in that order; junction bases with no gene match: 8. The CDR3 here is CASSLGTTGGREQYF. In nucleotides, the CDR3 is TGTGCCAGCAGCTTAGGGACGACAGGGGGTCGGGAGCAGTACTTC.

This rearrangement joins TRBV5-4 to TRBJ2-6; 8 bases map to TRBD1. The junction had 1 base not matched to a gene; V was cut back by 6 bases and J by 2 bases. From germline, CDR1 is SGHNT and CDR2 YYREEE (reference sequence). CDR3 length: 14 residues. CDR3 sequence: CASKTGAGANVLTF. The CDR3 coding sequence is TGTGCCAGCAAGACAGGGGCTGGGGCCAACGTCCTGACTTTC. The full variable domain, its missing parts supplied by reference TRBV5-4 and TRBJ2-6, is ETGVTQSPTHLIKTRGQQVTLRCSSQSGHNTVSWYQQALGQGPQFIFQYYREEENGRGNFPPRFSGLQFPNYSSELNVNALELDDSALYLCASKTGAGANVLTFGAGSRLTVL.

The chain joins TRBV5-6 to TRBJ2-7; 9 bases are shared with TRBD1. CDR1 is SGHDT, CDR2 YYEEEE, per germline. V gave up 0 bases and J gave up 3 bases; unmatched junction bases: 1. This CDR3 has 14 amino acids. CDR3 sequence (DNA): TGTGCCAGCAGCTTGGACAGGGGGCGCTACGAGCAGTACTTC. Its translation is CASSLDRGRYEQYF.

The CDR3 reads CATSKDSYSPLHF. The CDR3 bases are TGTGCCACCAGCAAGGACTCTTATTCACCCCTCCACTTT. The chain links TRBV15 to TRBJ1-6, with no clear D. The germline V gene has CDR1 LNHNV and CDR2 YYDKDF (reference sequence). CDR3 length: 13 residues. Trimming took 4 bases from V and 8 from J, leaving 9 bases between them.

This chain links TRBV6-5 with TRBJ1-1; maybe TRBD1 (5 bases). V lost 2 bases to trimming and J lost 6 bases, with 13 bases between them. Germline V lookup: CDR1 MNHEY, CDR2 SVGAGI. The CDR3 extends over 14 amino acids. CDR3 in DNA: TGTGCCAGCAGTTACGGAGGGGCAGGGTCTGAAGCTTTCTTT. This sequence encodes CASSYGGAGSEAFF.

This chain uses TRBV5-5 with TRBJ1-2; no definite D call. The CDR3 consists of 11 residues. V lost 2 bases and J 7 bases, leaving 6 bases between the germline ends. Germline assignment: CDR1 SGHKS and CDR2 YYEKEE (reference sequence). CDR3 sequence reads: CASSLGLGYTF. The CDR3 bases are TGTGCCAGCAGCTTAGGGCTTGGCTACACCTTC.

The chain uses TRBV12-5 and TRBJ1-5; the D is unclear. Germline V gene lookup returns CDR1 LGHNT and CDR2 FRNRAP. The ends were cut back, 6 bases at V and 8 bases at J, with 17 bases in the middle. This CDR3 region has 14 residues. CDR3 in amino acids: CASGPNLDREPQHF. The CDR3 nucleotides read TGTGCTAGTGGCCCAAATTTGGACCGGGAGCCCCAGCATTTT.

The chain joins TRBV9 to TRBJ1-4; TRBD1 matches 7 bases. Germline CDR1 is SGDLS and CDR2 is YYNGEE. The trim removed 3 bases at V and 0 bases at J, leaving 5 bases unmatched. The CDR3 is 16 amino acids. This CDR3 reads CASSAGTATTNEKLFF. DNA for the CDR3: TGTGCCAGCAGCGCGGGGACAGCTACAACTAATGAAAAACTGTTTTTT.

This clone was seen once. The J gene is TRBJ1-2, the V gene TRBV6-6; D ambiguous. There are 14 residues in the CDR3. Trimming removed 7 bases at V and 4 bases at J, with 16 bases between. In germline, CDR1 is MNHNY, CDR2 SVGAGI (reference sequence). CDR3 DNA: TGTGCCAGCACCTTCGGGCCCCAGCCCTATGGCTACACCTTC. It encodes CASTFGPQPYGYTF.

This clone was seen only once. DNA of the CDR3: TGCGCCAGCAGCGAACAGGGGGCTTGGGGCAATCAGCCCCAGCATTTT. Its protein product is CASSEQGAWGNQPQHF. The chain uses TRBV4-1 and TRBJ1-5; TRBD1 matches 9 bases. Germline assignment: CDR1 MGHRA and CDR2 YSYEKL. V shed 5 bases, J shed 2 bases, and the junction held 7 bases outside the gene matches. The CDR3 has 16 residues.

This rearrangement joins TRBV5-1 to TRBJ2-1, with D uncertain. V lost 1 base and J 4 bases, leaving 12 bases between the germline ends. The CDR3 contains 15 residues. Per germline, CDR1 SGHRS and CDR2 YFSETQ. CDR3 loop: CASSLYGVGYNEQFF. CDR3 nucleotide sequence: TGCGCCAGCAGCTTGTATGGGGTAGGATACAATGAGCAGTTCTTC. The full variable domain, in which reference TRBV5-1 and TRBJ2-1 provide the parts outside the CDR3, is KAGVTQTPRYLIKTRGQQVTLSCSPISGHRSVSWYQQTPGQGLQFLFEYFSETQRNKGNFPGRFSGRQFSNSRSEMNVSTLELGDSALYLCASSLYGVGYNEQFFGPGTRLTVL.

CDR3 nucleotide sequence: TGTGCCAGCAGCCCCACTCTCGGAGGGACCGACTATGGCTACACCTTC. Translated: CASSPTLGGTDYGYTF. The V call is TRBV7-2, the J call TRBJ1-2; D perhaps matches TRBD1 (5 bases). Germline V gene data show CDR1 as SGHTA and CDR2 as FQGNSA. The length of the CDR3 is 16 residues. V lost 5 bases and J 3 bases, leaving 19 bases between the germline ends.